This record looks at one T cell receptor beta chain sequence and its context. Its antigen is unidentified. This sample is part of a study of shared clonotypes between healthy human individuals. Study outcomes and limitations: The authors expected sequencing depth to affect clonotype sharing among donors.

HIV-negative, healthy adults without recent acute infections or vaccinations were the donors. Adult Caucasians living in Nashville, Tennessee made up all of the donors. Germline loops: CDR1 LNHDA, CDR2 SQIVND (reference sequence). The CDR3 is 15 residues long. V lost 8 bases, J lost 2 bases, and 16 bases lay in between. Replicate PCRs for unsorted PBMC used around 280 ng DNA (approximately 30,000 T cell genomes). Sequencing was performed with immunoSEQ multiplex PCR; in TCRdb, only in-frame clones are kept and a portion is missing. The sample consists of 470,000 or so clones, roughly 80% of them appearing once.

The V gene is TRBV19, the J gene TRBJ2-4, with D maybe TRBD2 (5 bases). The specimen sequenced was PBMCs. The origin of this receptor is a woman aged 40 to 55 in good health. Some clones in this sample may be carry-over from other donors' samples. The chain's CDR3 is CASSGLPGSKNIQYF. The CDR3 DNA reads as TGTGCCAGTTCAGGACTGCCTGGGTCCAAAAACATTCAGTACTTC.